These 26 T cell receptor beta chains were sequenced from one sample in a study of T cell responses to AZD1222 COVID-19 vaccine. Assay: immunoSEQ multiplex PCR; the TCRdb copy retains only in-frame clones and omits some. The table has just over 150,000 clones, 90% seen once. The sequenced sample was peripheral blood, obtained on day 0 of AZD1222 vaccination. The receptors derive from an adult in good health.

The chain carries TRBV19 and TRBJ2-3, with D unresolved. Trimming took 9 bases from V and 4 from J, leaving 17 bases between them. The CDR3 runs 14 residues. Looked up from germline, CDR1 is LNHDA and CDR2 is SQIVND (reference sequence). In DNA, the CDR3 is TGTGCCAGAAGCAGCCCCCAGGATTCAGATACGCAGTATTTT. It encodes CARSSPQDSDTQYF.

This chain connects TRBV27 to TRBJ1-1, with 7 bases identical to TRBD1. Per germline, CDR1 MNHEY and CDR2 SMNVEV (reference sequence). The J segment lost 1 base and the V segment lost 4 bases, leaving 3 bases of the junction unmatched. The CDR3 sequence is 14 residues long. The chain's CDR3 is CASSSGQQNTEAFF. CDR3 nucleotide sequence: TGTGCCAGCAGTTCGGGACAGCAGAACACTGAAGCTTTCTTT.

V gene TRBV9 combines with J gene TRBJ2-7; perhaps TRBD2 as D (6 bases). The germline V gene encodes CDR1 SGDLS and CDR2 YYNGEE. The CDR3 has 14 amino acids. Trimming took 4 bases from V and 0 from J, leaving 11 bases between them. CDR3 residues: CASSRDWNSYEQYF. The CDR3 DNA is TGTGCCAGCAGCCGGGACTGGAACTCCTACGAGCAGTACTTC.

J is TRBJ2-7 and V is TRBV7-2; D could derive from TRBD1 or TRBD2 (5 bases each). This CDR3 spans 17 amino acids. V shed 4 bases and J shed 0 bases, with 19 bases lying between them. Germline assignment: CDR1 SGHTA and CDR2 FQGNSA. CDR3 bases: TGTGCCAGCAGCTCCCCGGGACGGCCTTCCACCTCCTACGAGCAGTACTTC. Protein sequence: CASSSPGRPSTSYEQYF.

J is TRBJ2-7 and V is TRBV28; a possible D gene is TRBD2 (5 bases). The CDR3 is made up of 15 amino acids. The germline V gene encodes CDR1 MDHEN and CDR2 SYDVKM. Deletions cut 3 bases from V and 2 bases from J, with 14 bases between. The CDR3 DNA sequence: TGTGCCAGCAGTTTCGGAGGAGCGCTGGCCTACGAGCAGTACTTC. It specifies CASSFGGALAYEQYF.

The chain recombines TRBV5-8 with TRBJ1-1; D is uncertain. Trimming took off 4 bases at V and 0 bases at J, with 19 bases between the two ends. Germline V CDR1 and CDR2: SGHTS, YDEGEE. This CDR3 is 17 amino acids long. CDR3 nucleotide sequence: TGTGCCAGCAGCCCCGGCCGGATCGTCCCCATGAACACTGAAGCTTTCTTT. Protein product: CASSPGRIVPMNTEAFF.

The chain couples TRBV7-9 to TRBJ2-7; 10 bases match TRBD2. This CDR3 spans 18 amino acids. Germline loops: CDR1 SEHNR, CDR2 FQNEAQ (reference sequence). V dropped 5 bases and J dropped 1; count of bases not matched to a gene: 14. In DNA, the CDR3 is TGTGCCAGCAGCCTCCGGGGTAGTAGCGGGAGGAATTCCTACGAGCAGTACTTC. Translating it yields CASSLRGSSGRNSYEQYF. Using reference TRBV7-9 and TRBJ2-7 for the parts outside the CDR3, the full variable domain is DTGVSQNPRHKITKRGQNVTFRCDPISEHNRLYWYRQTLGQGPEFLTYFQNEAQLEKSRLLSDRFSAERPKGSFSTLEIQRTEQGDSAMYLCASSLRGSSGRNSYEQYFGPGTRLTVT.

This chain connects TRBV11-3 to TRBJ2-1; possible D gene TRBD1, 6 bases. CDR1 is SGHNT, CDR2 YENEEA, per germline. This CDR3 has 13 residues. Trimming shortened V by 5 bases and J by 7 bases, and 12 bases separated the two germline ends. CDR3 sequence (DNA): TGTGCCAGCAGCCCCAGGGGAGATAATGAGCAGTTCTTC. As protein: CASSPRGDNEQFF.

The CDR3 coding sequence is TGTGCCAGCAGCTTAGGCGCAGGGGGTTGGGCCAACGTCCTGACTTTC. Translation: CASSLGAGGWANVLTF. This sequence joins TRBV7-8 and TRBJ2-6; 7 nucleotides line up with TRBD1. The CDR3 totals 16 residues. The V and J ends lost 1 base and 5 bases, in that order; junction bases with no gene match: 5. Germline loops: CDR1 SGHVS, CDR2 FQNEAQ.

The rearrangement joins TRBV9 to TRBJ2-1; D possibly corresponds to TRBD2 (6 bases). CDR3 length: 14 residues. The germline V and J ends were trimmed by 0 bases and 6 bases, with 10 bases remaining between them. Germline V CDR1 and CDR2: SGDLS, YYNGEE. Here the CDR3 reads CASSVVAGSNEQFF. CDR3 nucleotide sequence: TGTGCCAGCAGCGTAGTTGCGGGAAGCAATGAGCAGTTCTTC.

The chain's CDR3 is CASSQASGTGGHHTEAFF. The CDR3 DNA reads as TGTGCCAGCAGCCAGGCCTCCGGGACAGGGGGACACCACACTGAAGCTTTCTTT. The chain joins TRBV4-2 to TRBJ1-1; 11 bases are a match to TRBD1. The V and J ends lost 3 bases and 3 bases, in that order; junction bases with no gene match: 12. Germline V gene lookup returns CDR1 LGHNA and CDR2 YNFKEQ. This CDR3 region has 18 residues.

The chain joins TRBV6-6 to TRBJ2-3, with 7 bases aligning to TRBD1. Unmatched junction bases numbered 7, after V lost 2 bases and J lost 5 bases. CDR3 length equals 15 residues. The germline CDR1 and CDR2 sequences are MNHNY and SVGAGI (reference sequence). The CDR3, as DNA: TGTGCCAGCAGTTACGCCGCAGGGGGTGGAGATACGCAGTATTTT. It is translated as CASSYAAGGGDTQYF.

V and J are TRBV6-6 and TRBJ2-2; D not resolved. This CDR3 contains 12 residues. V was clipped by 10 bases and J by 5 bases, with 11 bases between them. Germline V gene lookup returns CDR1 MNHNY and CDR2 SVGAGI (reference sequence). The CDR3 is CATCVGTGELFF. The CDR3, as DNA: TGTGCCACCTGTGTCGGAACCGGGGAGCTGTTTTTT.

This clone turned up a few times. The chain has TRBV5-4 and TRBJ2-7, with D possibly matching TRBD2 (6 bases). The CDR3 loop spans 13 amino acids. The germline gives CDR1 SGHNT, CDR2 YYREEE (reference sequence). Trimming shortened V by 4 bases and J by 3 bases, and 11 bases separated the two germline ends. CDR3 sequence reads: CASSEDYRYEQYF. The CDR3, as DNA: TGTGCCAGCAGCGAGGACTATCGCTACGAGCAGTACTTC. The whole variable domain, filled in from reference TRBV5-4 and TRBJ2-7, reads ETGVTQSPTHLIKTRGQQVTLRCSSQSGHNTVSWYQQALGQGPQFIFQYYREEENGRGNFPPRFSGLQFPNYSSELNVNALELDDSALYLCASSEDYRYEQYFGPGTRLTVT.

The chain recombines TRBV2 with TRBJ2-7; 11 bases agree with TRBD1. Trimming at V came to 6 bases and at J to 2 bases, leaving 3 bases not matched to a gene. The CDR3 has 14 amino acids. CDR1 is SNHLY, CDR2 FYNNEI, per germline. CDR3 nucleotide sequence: TGTGCCAGCAGGGGACAGGGGGTCGCCTACGAGCAGTACTTC. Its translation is CASRGQGVAYEQYF.

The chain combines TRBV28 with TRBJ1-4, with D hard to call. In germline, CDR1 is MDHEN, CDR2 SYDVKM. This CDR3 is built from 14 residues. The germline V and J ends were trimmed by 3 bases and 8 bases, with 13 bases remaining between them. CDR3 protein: CASSLRDGEEKLFF. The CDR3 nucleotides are TGTGCCAGCAGTTTGAGGGATGGAGAGGAAAAACTGTTTTTT.

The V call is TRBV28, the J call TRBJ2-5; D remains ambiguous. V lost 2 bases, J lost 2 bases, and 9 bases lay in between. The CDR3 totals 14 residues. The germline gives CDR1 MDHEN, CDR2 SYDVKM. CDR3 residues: CASSLLLLQETQYF. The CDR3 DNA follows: TGTGCCAGCAGTTTACTCCTGCTACAAGAGACCCAGTACTTC.

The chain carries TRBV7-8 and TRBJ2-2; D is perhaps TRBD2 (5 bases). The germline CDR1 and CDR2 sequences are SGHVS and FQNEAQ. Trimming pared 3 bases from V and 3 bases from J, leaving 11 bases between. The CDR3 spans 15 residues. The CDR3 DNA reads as TGTGCCAGCAGCTTCACAACCGGGGACACCGGGGAGCTGTTTTTT. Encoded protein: CASSFTTGDTGELFF.

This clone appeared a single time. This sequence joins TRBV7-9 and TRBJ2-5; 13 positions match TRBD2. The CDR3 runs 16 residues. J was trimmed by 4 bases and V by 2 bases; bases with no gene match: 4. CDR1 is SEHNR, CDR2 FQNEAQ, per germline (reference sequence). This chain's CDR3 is CASSLPRTSGRETQYF. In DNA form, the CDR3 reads TGTGCCAGCAGCTTACCGAGGACTAGCGGGAGAGAGACCCAGTACTTC.

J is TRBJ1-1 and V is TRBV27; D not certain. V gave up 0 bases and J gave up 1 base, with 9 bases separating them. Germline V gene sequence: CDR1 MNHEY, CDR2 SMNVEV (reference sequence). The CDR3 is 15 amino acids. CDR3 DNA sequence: TGTGCCAGCAGTTTATCCCCCCGGACGAACACTGAAGCTTTCTTT. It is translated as CASSLSPRTNTEAFF.

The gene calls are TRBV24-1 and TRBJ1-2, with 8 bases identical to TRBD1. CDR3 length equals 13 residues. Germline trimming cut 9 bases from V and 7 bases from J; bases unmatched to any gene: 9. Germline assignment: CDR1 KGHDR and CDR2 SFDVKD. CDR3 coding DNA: TGTGCCACCTCTGGACAGGGAGTTACTGGCTACACCTTC. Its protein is CATSGQGVTGYTF.

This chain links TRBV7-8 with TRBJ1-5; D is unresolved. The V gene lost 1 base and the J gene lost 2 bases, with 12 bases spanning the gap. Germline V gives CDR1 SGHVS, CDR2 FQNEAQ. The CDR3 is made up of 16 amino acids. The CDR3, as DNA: TGTGCCAGCAGCTTAGTGGGAGGGCTGGGCAATCAGCCCCAGCATTTT. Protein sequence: CASSLVGGLGNQPQHF.

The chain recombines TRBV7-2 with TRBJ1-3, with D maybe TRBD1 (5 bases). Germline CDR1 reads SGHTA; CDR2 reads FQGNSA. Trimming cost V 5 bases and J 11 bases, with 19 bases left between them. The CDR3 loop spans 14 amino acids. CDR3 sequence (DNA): TGTGCCAGCAGCCCGAGTGGGACCCTAACCCCCATATATTTT. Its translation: CASSPSGTLTPIYF.

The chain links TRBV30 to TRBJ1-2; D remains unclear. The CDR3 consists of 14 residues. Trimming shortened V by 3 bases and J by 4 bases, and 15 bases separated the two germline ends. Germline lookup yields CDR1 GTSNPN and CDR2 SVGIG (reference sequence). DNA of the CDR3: TGTGCCTGGAGAGGTAGGGTAGATAGCTATGGCTACACCTTC. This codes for CAWRGRVDSYGYTF.

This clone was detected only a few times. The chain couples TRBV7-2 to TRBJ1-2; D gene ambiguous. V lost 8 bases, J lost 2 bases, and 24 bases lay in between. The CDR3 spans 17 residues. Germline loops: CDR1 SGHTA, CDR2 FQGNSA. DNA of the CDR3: TGTGCCAGCCGACGTAAGGGAATGACGGATATCAACTATGGCTACACCTTC. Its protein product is CASRRKGMTDINYGYTF. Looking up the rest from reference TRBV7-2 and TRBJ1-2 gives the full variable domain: GAGVSQSPSNKVTEKGKDVELRCDPISGHTALYWYRQSLGQGLEFLIYFQGNSAPDKSGLPSDRFSAERTGGSVSTLTIQRTQQEDSAVYLCASRRKGMTDINYGYTFGSGTRLTVV.

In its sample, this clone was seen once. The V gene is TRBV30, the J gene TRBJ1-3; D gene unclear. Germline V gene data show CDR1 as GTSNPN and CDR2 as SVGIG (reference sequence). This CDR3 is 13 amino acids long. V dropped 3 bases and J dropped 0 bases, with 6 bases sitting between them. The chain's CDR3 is CAWRRPSGNTIYF. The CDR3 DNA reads TGTGCCTGGAGACGACCCTCTGGAAACACCATATATTTT.